The following is a TCR beta chain sequence with its context. Its specificity is not known. These data are taken from a study of cytomegalovirus exposure and HLA in healthy donors. Researchers ran the PCR with 60 Vbeta and 13 Jbeta primers. Profiling relied on immunoSEQ multiplex PCR, and the TCRdb table lists in-frame clones only, not all of them. The sample holds some 160,000 clones; over 70% are singletons and the top ten take 1% to 1.5%. Findings and limits, study-wide: In a later analysis, specific HLA alleles were associated with 15,000 to 20,000 TCR beta sequences at a 0.05 false discovery rate. In presence/absence analyses, roughly uniform sequencing depth across donors was assumed. Reports credit the classifier with highly specific, highly sensitive diagnosis of cytomegalovirus status.

These donors, healthy bone marrow donors, were studied. The V segment lost 6 bases and the J segment 4 bases; nucleotides outside the gene matches: 2. The length of the CDR3 is 13 residues. The germline gives CDR1 MNHEY, CDR2 SMNVEV (reference sequence). The clonotype was recovered from a man aged 50 or older in good health and CMV-seropositive. This sequence joins TRBV27 and TRBJ2-2; 7 bases fit TRBD2. Sequenced material: PBMCs. CDR3 loop: CASSSGGTGELFF. CDR3 DNA: TGTGCCAGCAGCTCGGGGGGCACCGGGGAGCTGTTTTTT.